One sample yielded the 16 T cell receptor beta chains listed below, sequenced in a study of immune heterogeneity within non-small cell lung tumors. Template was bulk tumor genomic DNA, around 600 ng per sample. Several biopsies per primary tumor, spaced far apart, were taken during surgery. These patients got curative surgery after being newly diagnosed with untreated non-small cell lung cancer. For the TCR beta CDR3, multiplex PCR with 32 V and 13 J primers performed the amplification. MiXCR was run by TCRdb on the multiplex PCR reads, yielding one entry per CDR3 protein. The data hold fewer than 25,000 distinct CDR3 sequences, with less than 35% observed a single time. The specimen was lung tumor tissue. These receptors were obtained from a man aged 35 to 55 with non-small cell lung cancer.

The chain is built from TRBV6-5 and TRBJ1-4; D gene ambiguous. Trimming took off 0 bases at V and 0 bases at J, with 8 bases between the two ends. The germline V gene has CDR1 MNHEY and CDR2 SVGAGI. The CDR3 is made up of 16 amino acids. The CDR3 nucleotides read TGTGCCAGCAGTTACTCGAAGCCACCAACTAATGAAAAACTGTTTTTT. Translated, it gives CASSYSKPPTNEKLFF.

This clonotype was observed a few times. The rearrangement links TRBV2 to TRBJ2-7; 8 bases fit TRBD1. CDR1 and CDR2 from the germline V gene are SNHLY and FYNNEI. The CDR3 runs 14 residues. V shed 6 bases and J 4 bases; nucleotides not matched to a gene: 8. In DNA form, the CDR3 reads TGTGCCAGCAGAAACGGACAGGGATCTTACGAGCAGTACTTC. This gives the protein CASRNGQGSYEQYF.

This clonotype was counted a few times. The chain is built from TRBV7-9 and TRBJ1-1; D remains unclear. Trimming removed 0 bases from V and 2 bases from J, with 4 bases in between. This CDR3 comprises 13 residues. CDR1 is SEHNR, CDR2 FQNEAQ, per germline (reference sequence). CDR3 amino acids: CASSLAGNTEAFF. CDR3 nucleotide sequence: TGTGCCAGCAGCTTAGCAGGTAACACTGAAGCTTTCTTT.

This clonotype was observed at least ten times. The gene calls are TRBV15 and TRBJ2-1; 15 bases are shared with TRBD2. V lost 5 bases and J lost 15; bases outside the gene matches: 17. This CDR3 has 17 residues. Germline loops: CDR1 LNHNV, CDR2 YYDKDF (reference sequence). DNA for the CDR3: TGTGCCACCAGCGGTTTAAGCCATCGGACTAGCGGGAGGGCCTTGTTCTTC. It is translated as CATSGLSHRTSGRALFF.

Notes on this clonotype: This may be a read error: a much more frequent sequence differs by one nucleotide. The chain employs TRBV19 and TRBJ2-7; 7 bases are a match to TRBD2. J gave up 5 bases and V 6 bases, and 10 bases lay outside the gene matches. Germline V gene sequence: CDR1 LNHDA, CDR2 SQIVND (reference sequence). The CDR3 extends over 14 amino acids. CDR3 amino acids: CASSKLARVNEQYF. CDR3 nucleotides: TGTGCCAGTAGCAAACTAGCGCGAGTTAACGAGCAGTACTTC.

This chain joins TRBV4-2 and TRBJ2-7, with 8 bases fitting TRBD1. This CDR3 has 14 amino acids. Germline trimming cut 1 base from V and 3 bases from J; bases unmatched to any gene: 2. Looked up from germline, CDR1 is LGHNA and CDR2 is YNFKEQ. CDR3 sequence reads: CASSQGQGFYEQYF. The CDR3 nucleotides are TGTGCCAGCAGCCAAGGACAGGGGTTCTACGAGCAGTACTTC.

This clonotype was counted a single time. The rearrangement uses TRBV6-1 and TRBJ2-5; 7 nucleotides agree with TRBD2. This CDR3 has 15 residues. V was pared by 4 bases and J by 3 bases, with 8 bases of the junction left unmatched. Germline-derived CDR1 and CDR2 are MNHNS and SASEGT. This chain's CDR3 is CASSVGGGREETQYF. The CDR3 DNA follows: TGTGCCAGCAGTGTCGGGGGTGGGAGGGAAGAGACCCAGTACTTC.

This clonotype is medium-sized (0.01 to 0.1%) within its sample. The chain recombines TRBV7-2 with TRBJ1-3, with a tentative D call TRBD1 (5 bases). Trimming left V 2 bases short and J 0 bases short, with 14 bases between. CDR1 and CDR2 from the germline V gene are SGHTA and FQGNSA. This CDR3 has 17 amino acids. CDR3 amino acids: CASSLRQGLSSGNTIYF. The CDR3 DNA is TGTGCCAGCAGCTTAAGGCAGGGCCTAAGCTCTGGAAACACCATATATTTT. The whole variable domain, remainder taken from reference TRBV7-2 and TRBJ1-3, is GAGVSQSPSNKVTEKGKDVELRCDPISGHTALYWYRQSLGQGLEFLIYFQGNSAPDKSGLPSDRFSAERTGGSVSTLTIQRTQQEDSAVYLCASSLRQGLSSGNTIYFGEGSWLTVV.

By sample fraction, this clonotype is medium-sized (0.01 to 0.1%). This CDR3 reads CASSIPDNEQFF. CDR3 nucleotide sequence: TGTGCCAGTAGTATCCCCGACAATGAGCAGTTCTTC. The chain links TRBV19 to TRBJ2-1, with D unresolved. The CDR3 runs 12 residues. Looked up from germline, CDR1 is LNHDA and CDR2 is SQIVND (reference sequence). The V end lost 3 bases, the J end lost 5 bases, and 5 bases lay between the germline ends.

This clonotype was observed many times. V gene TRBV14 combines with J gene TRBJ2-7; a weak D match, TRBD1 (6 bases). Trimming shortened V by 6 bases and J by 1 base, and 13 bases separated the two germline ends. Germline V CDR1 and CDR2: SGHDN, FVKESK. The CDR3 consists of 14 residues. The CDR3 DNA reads TGTGCCAGCAGTAGGGACAAAAAGTCCTACGAGCAGTACTTC. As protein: CASSRDKKSYEQYF.

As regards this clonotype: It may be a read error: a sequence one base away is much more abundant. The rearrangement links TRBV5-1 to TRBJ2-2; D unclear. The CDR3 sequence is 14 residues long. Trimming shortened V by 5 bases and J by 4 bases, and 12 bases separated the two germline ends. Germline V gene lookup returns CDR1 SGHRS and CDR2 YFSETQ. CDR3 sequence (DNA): TGCGCCAGCAGTTCCCCAGGTAGCACCGGGGAGCTGTTTTTT. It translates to CASSSPGSTGELFF.

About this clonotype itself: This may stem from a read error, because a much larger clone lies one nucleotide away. CDR3 in DNA: TGTGCCAGCAGCGCGGGCCCATTAACGCGGGGCAATGAGAAGTTCTTC. Amino acids: CASSAGPLTRGNEKFF. J is TRBJ2-1 and V is TRBV9; possible D gene TRBD2, 6 bases. The CDR3 length is 16 residues. The V gene's germline CDR1 is SGDLS and CDR2 YYNGEE.

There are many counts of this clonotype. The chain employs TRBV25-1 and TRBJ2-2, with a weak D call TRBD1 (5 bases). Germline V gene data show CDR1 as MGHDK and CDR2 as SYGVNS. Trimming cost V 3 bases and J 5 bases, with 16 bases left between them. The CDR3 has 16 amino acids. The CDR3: CASSESFQGKTGELFF. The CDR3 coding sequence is TGTGCCAGCAGTGAGTCTTTCCAGGGTAAAACCGGGGAGCTGTTTTTT.

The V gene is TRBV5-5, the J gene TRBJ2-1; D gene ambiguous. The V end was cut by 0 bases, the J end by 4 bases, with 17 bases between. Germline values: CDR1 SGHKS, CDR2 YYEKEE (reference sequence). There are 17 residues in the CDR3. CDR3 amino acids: CASSLELWVLRYNEQFF. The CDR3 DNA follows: TGTGCCAGCAGCTTGGAGTTATGGGTACTTAGGTACAATGAGCAGTTCTTC.

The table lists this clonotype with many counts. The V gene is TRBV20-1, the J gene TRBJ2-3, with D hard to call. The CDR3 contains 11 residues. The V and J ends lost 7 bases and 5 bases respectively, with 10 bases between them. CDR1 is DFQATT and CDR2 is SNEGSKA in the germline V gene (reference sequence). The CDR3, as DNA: TGCAGTGTCGGGCGGATAGATACGCAGTATTTT. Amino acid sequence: CSVGRIDTQYF.

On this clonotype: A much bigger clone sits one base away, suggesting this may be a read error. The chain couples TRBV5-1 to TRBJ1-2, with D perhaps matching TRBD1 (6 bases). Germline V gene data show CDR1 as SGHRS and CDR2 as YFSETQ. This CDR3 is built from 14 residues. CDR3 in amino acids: CASSLDRENYGCTF. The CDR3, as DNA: TGCGCCAGCAGCTTGGACAGGGAGAACTATGGCTGCACCTTC.